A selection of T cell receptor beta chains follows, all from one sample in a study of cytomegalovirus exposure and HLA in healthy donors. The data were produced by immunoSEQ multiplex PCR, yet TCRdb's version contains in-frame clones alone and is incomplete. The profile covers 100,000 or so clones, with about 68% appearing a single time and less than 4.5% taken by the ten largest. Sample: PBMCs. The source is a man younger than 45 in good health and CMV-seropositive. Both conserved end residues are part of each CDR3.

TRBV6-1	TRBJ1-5	CASILGQYNQPQHF
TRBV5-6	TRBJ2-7	CASSFGQTYEQYF
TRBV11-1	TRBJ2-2	CASSLGPVANTGELFF
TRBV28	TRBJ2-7	CGALPSSYEQYF
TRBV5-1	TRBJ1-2	CASSQGQGALGYTF
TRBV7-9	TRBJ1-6	CASSLGSPQGPLHF
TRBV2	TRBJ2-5	CASSGLAGGAGETQYF
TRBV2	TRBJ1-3	CASSDWSGGNSGNTIYF
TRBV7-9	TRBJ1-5	CASSSGHLTDPPQHF
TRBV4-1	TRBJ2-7	CASSRGTGGNEQYF
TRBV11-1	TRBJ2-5	CASSQRGAGQETQYF
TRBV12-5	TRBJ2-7	CASGLLRSGQGGEQYF
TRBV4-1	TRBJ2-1	CASSQASDNEQFF
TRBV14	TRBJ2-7	CASSPYSLAGLTYEQYF
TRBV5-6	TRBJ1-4	CASSFDRVAEKLFF
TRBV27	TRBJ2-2	CASSLRGPGELFF
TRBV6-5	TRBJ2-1	CASSLGTVYKQFF
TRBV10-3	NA	CAIGTGGHEQYF
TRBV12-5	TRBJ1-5	CASASGPQPQHF
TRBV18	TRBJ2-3	CASYRGGTDTQYF
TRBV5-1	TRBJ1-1	CASSSISPRGTEAFF
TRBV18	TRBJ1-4	CASSPGGSNEKLFF
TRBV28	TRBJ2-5	CASSAPHGGQETQYF
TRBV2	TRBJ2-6	CASSSISGANVLTF
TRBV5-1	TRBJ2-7	CASSDDRGQVEQYF
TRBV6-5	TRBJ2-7	CASSYVGGAYEQYF
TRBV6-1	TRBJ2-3	CASSEWFMGTSGGAWADTQYF
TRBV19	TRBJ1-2	CASSMREEGYTF
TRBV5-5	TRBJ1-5	CASSVHTGGRPQHF
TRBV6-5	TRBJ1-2	CASGQGAWSGYTF
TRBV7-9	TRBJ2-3	CASSLEARGQTDTQYF
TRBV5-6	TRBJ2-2	CASSSQGYTGELFF
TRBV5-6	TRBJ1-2	CASKAQVLNYGYTF
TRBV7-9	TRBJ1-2	CASMKAGQAGLGYTF
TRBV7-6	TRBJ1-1	CASSLGGVRNTEAFF
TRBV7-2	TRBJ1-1	CASSLLSDRDEAFF
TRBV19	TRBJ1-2	CASTPIGAGIDNYGYTF
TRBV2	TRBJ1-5	CASSGQGVGQPQHF
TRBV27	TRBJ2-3	CASSTLRGVTDTQYF